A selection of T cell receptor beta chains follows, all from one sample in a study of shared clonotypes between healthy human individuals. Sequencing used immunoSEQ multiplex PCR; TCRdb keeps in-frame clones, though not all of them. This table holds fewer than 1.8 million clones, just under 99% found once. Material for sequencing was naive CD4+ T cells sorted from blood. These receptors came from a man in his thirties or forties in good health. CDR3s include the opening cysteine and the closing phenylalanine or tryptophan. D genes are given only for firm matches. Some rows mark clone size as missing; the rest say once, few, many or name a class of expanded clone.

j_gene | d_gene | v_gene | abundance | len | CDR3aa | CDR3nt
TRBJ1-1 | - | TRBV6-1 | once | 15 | CASSEYGTGNTEAFF | TGTGCCAGCAGTGAATACGGGACGGGGAACACTGAAGCTTTCTTT
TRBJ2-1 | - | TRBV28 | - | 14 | CASIFSPAVNEQFF | TGTGCCAGCATCTTTAGTCCCGCGGTCAATGAGCAGTTCTTC
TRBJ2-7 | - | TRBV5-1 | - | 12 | CASSLQGHEQYF | TGCGCCAGCAGCTTGCAGGGGCACGAGCAGTACTTC
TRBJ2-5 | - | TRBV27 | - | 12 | CASCRGQETQYF | TGTGCCAGCTGTAGAGGCCAAGAGACCCAGTACTTC
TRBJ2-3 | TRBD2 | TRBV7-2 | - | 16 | CARIRTGGPSTDTQYF | TGTGCCAGGATCAGAACGGGAGGACCAAGCACAGATACGCAGTATTTT
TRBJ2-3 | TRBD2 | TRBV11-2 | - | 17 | CASRGTSGREGPDTQYF | TGTGCCAGCCGGGGGACTAGCGGGCGTGAAGGCCCAGATACGCAGTATTTT
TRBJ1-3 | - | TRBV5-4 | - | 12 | CASKGVGNTIYF | TGTGCCAGCAAAGGGGTTGGAAACACCATATATTTT
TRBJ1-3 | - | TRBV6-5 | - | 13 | CASRDNSGNTIYF | TGTGCCAGCCGGGACAACTCTGGAAACACCATATATTTT
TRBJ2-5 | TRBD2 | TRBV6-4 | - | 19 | CASRTLAGKRPKGVETQYF | TGTGCCAGCAGAACTTTAGCGGGAAAGCGTCCAAAGGGGGTAGAGACCCAGTACTTC
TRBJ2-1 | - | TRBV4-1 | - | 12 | CASSQPLEEQFF | TGCGCCAGCAGCCAACCCCTAGAGGAGCAGTTCTTC
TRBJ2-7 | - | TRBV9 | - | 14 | CASSVEAGAYEQYF | TGTGCCAGCAGCGTAGAGGCAGGGGCCTACGAGCAGTACTTC
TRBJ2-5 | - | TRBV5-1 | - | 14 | CASSLGPSQETQYF | TGCGCCAGCAGCTTAGGACCCAGCCAAGAGACCCAGTACTTC
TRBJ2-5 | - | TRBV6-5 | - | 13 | CASAGQLQETQYF | TGTGCCAGCGCCGGACAGCTACAAGAGACCCAGTACTTC
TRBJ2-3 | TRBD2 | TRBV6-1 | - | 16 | CASSEGLAGGGDTQYF | TGTGCCAGCAGCGAAGGGCTAGCGGGAGGGGGAGATACGCAGTATTTT